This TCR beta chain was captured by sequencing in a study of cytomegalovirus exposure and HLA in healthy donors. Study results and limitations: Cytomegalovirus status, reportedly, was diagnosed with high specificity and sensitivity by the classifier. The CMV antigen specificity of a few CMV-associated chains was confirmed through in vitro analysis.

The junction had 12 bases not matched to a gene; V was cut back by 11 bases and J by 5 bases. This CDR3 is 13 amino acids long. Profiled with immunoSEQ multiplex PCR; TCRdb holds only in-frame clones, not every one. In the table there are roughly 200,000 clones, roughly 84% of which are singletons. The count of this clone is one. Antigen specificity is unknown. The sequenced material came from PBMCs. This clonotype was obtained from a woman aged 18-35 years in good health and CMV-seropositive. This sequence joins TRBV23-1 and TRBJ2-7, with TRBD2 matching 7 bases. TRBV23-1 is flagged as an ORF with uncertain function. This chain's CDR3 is CAPPRGVLDEQYF. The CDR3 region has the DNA TGCGCCCCCCCTCGGGGGGTTTTGGACGAGCAGTACTTC.